These 14 T cell receptor beta chains originate from one sample sequenced in a study of blood T cell repertoires in COVID-19. The repertoire was sequenced with immunoSEQ multiplex PCR; TCRdb's copy has only in-frame clones and lacks some. The table has under 130,000 clones, about 85% seen once. Sample: peripheral blood. The source of these receptors is a man aged 45-60 years in a cohort sampled during active COVID-19.

The V and J genes are TRBV11-2 and TRBJ2-7, with 8 bases matching TRBD1. V lost 3 bases and J lost 2; bases outside the gene matches: 6. The germline V gene has CDR1 SGHAT and CDR2 FQNNGV. The CDR3 loop spans 15 amino acids. The CDR3 DNA reads as TGTGCCAGCAGCTTTGACGGGACAGGCACCTACGAGCAGTACTTC. It encodes CASSFDGTGTYEQYF.

The chain uses TRBV7-2 and TRBJ2-3; tentatively, D is TRBD2 (6 bases). Trimming removed 2 bases from V and 0 bases from J, with 15 bases in between. Per the germline V gene, CDR1 is SGHTA and CDR2 is FQGNSA. The CDR3 sequence is 17 residues long. CDR3 nucleotides: TGTGCCAGCAGCTTAACCCGTCCGGGGGTAAGCACAGATACGCAGTATTTT. Its translation: CASSLTRPGVSTDTQYF.

The chain recombines TRBV3-1 (or the pseudogene TRBV3-2) with TRBJ1-3; TRBD1 matches 9 bases. The CDR3 loop spans 17 amino acids. Per germline, CDR1 LGHDT and CDR2 YNNKEL (reference sequence). V was clipped by 7 bases and J by 0 bases; unmatched bases: 10. The CDR3 region has the DNA TGTGCCAGCACGGTTACTACAGGGGGCAGCTCTGGAAACACCATATATTTT. This codes for CASTVTTGGSSGNTIYF.

This chain connects TRBV5-6 to TRBJ1-1, with 9 bases aligning to TRBD1. This CDR3 region has 15 residues. Germline V lookup: CDR1 SGHDT, CDR2 YYEEEE. V was clipped by 9 bases and J by 1 base; unmatched bases: 10. CDR3 amino acids: CATADTGGGNTEAFF. As DNA, the CDR3 is TGTGCCACGGCAGACACAGGGGGCGGGAACACTGAAGCTTTCTTT.

The chain has TRBV5-5 and TRBJ1-3; D gene uncertain. The V end was cut by 1 base, the J end by 2 bases, with 10 bases between. The CDR3 extends over 15 amino acids. In germline, CDR1 is SGHKS, CDR2 YYEKEE (reference sequence). Here the CDR3 reads CASSLIGQTGNTIYF. The CDR3 DNA follows: TGTGCCAGCAGCTTGATTGGGCAAACTGGAAACACCATATATTTT.

The chain is built from TRBV11-1 and TRBJ2-5; tentative D call: TRBD2 (5 bases). Germline CDR1 is SGHAT and CDR2 is FQDESV (reference sequence). The CDR3 has 15 amino acids. V lost 0 bases, J lost 2 bases, and 10 bases lay in between. As DNA, the CDR3 is TGTGCCAGCAGCTTAGCCAGAGGGATTCAAGAGACCCAGTACTTC. It codes for CASSLARGIQETQYF.

The V gene is TRBV28, the J gene TRBJ1-2; D is unresolved. Trimming pared 3 bases from V and 9 bases from J, leaving 11 bases between. In germline, CDR1 is MDHEN, CDR2 SYDVKM. The CDR3 loop spans 12 amino acids. CDR3: CASSFKEFRYTF. DNA of the CDR3: TGTGCCAGCAGTTTTAAAGAGTTTCGCTACACCTTC.

The chain carries TRBV19 and TRBJ1-3; D gene ambiguous. The V end was cut by 7 bases, the J end by 4 bases, with 17 bases between. The CDR3 has 15 residues. Germline V lookup: CDR1 LNHDA, CDR2 SQIVND (reference sequence). CDR3 sequence (DNA): TGTGCCAGTACCCTATGGAGGGTAGGAGGAAACACCATATATTTT. Protein product: CASTLWRVGGNTIYF.

The chain combines TRBV2 with TRBJ2-7; weak D call: TRBD2 (6 bases). Per germline, CDR1 SNHLY and CDR2 FYNNEI. V dropped 7 bases and J dropped 0 bases, with 16 bases sitting between them. CDR3 length: 15 residues. The CDR3 coding sequence is TGTGCCAGCACAGGATGGGGGGTAGGCTCCTACGAGCAGTACGTC. Amino acid sequence: CASTGWGVGSYEQYV.

The V gene is TRBV5-1, the J gene TRBJ2-5, with D tentatively TRBD2 (6 bases). Germline V CDR1 and CDR2: SGHRS, YFSETQ. With 5 bases removed from V and 1 base from J, the gap between germline ends came to 15 bases. The CDR3 spans 15 residues. The CDR3 is CASRREPGSQETQYF. The CDR3 DNA reads as TGCGCCAGCAGGCGGGAACCAGGGTCCCAAGAGACCCAGTACTTC.

The rearrangement links TRBV10-3 to TRBJ1-2, with 7 bases lining up with TRBD1. This CDR3 comprises 14 residues. V lost 3 bases to trimming and J lost 10 bases; unmatched junction nucleotides: 11. CDR1 and CDR2 (germline): ENHRY, SYGVKD. The CDR3 region is CAISDLLTGTDYTF. The CDR3 DNA follows: TGTGCCATCAGTGATCTCCTGACAGGGACTGACTACACCTTC.

The chain is built from TRBV3-1 (or the pseudogene TRBV3-2) and TRBJ1-1, with 10 bases matching TRBD1. This CDR3 comprises 14 residues. V lost 0 bases to trimming and J lost 6 bases; unmatched junction nucleotides: 1. The germline CDR1 and CDR2 sequences are LGHDT and YNNKEL (reference sequence). The CDR3 protein is CASSQEGQGAEAFF. CDR3 DNA: TGTGCCAGCAGCCAAGAAGGACAGGGGGCTGAAGCTTTCTTT.

The rearrangement links TRBV6-5 to TRBJ2-1; 9 bases are shared with TRBD1. The CDR3 runs to 15 residues. Germline V gene data show CDR1 as MNHEY and CDR2 as SVGAGI. V lost 9 bases to trimming and J lost 2 bases; unmatched junction nucleotides: 8. The CDR3 reads CASEGTGSPYNEQFF. The CDR3 nucleotides read TGTGCCAGTGAAGGGACAGGGTCCCCCTACAATGAGCAGTTCTTC.

The chain has TRBV3-1 (or the pseudogene TRBV3-2) and TRBJ2-7, with no clear D. Between the trimmed V and J ends, which lost 4 bases and 6 bases, there was a span of 16 bases. Per germline, CDR1 LGHDT and CDR2 YNNKEL (reference sequence). The CDR3 extends over 14 amino acids. The CDR3 nucleotides read TGTGCCAGCAGCCTTCCCTGGAACTACGCCGAGCAGTACGTC. Translation: CASSLPWNYAEQYV.